This T cell receptor (beta chain) was captured in a study of T cells in Graves' hyperthyroidism and ophthalmopathy. The sample holds many counts of this clonotype. Researchers amplified the TCR beta CDR3 regions from RNA transcripts. The TCR CDR3 was amplified in a first-round RT-PCR using the HTBI primer set. A single record per CDR3 protein comes from TCRdb applying MiXCR to the multiplex PCR reads. The sample lists about 360,000 distinct CDR3 sequences; roughly 13% were seen once. This TCR came from a young woman with Graves' hyperthyroidism. Source material: blood.

CDR3 sequence reads: CASSLYPRLAVGTGELFF. CDR3 sequence (DNA): TGTGCCAGCAGTTTATACCCCCGACTAGCGGTTGGCACCGGGGAGCTGTTTTTT. This chain connects TRBV12-3 or TRBV12-4 to TRBJ2-2; 9 nucleotides agree with TRBD2. This CDR3 is built from 18 residues. V trimming: 2 bases; J trimming: 4 bases; junction bases outside the gene matches: 11.